This TCR beta chain is drawn from a study of OX40 agonist ivuxolimab in advanced cancers. Across the study: The treatment was a fully human IgG2 OX40 agonist, ivuxolimab.

Clones were sequenced by immunoSEQ multiplex PCR, and TCRdb holds only the in-frame ones, with some missing. Here the sample spans around 45,000 clones, over 85% being singletons. The CDR3 contains 13 residues. CDR1 and CDR2 (germline): MNHEY, SMNVEV (reference sequence). Trimming pared 4 bases from V and 8 bases from J, leaving 12 bases between. Notes on the study in general: Normalized T-cell clonal expansion was also low in some nonresponders.

Concerning this clone: Antigen: not known.

This TCR came from an adult with an advanced solid tumor such as melanoma, head and neck, liver or kidney cancer. This chain connects TRBV27 to TRBJ2-1, with D maybe TRBD1 (5 bases). This material consisted of CD4+ or CD8+ T cells sorted from blood, taken in a trial of the OX40 agonist ivuxolimab. The CDR3 here is CASSYDSTYEQFF. The CDR3 DNA follows: TGTGCCAGCAGTTACGACAGTACCTATGAGCAGTTCTTC.